The TCR beta chain under discussion was sequenced for a study of blood T cells in healthy people across ages. With respect to this clonotype: Its antigen is unknown.

For the second PCR, which ran for roughly 7 to 11 cycles, a sample-barcoded 5' primer and a J-beta primer mix were used. Via MiXCR, TCRdb re-called the 5' RACE reads, giving one row per CDR3 protein. The sample has about 570,000 distinct CDR3 sequences, 27% seen once. Findings and limits, study-wide: The study found more naive CD4+ cells and higher diversity in long-lived than aged donors. Roughly linearly, TCR beta diversity per million T cells fell as age increased.

Each sample had at least 6.5 million PBMCs isolated. Germline values: CDR1 MNHEY, CDR2 SVGEGT. The length of the CDR3 is 13 residues. The germline V and J ends were trimmed by 3 bases and 5 bases, with 10 bases remaining between them. V is TRBV6-2 or TRBV6-3 and J is TRBJ1-1; D call uncertain. This receptor was identified in a woman aged 70-85 years in good health. The specimen was blood. CDR3 residues: CASSYKGGTEAFF. The CDR3 region has the DNA TGTGCCAGCAGTTATAAGGGAGGGACTGAAGCTTTCTTT.